This T cell receptor (beta chain) was captured by sequencing in a study of blood T cell repertoires in COVID-19. In the study overall: Samples came from the United States, Italy and Spain, spanning acute and convalescent COVID-19. The cDNA or gDNA used as material had been derived from T cells, B-cell-depleted T cells, or PBMCs.

Germline V gives CDR1 KGHSH, CDR2 LQKENI. The CDR3 length is 18 residues. The J segment lost 6 bases and the V segment lost 0 bases, leaving 13 bases of the junction unmatched. Authors' data handling: Scientists estimated how many nucleated cells there were by amplifying reference gene primers. The table came from immunoSEQ multiplex PCR; TCRdb's copy has only in-frame clones and leaves some out. For V, J and clone size, that table is used; D and trimming come from the DNA. The profile shows roughly 57,000 clones, about 90% of them singletons. The clonotype comes from a man between 60 and 70 years old with active or convalescent COVID-19. The chain combines TRBV18 with TRBJ2-2; 7 bases map to TRBD2. The sequenced material came from peripheral blood. CDR3 bases: TGTGCCAGCTCACCACCTGCTTTATTAGCGGGCAATGCCGGGGAGCTGTTTTTT. The encoded protein is CASSPPALLAGNAGELFF. Full variable domain (remainder filled in from reference TRBV18 and TRBJ2-2): NAGVMQNPRHLVRRRGQEARLRCSPMKGHSHVYWYRQLPEEGLKFMVYLQKENIIDESGMPKERFSAEFPKEGPSILRIQQVVRGDSAAYFCASSPPALLAGNAGELFFGEGSRLTVL.